These T cell receptor beta chains were read from a single sample in a study of beta chain features in type 1 diabetes. TCRdb's copy holds only in-frame clones and misses some; the assay was immunoSEQ multiplex PCR. This table holds 400,000 or so clones, roughly a tenth found once. Sequencing was carried out using central memory CD4+ T cells from blood. The source is a man aged 25 to 45 with type 1 diabetes. Each CDR3 is given with its conserved first and last residue. A D gene is named only where the DNA matches it firmly. The size entry is marked missing in some rows and otherwise reads once, few, many or a size class.

J gene | clone size | V gene | D gene | CDR3 protein | CDR3 DNA
TRBJ1-1 | few | TRBV5-1 | NA | CASSEQGGAEAFF | TGCGCCAGCAGTGAGCAGGGAGGGGCTGAAGCTTTCTTT
TRBJ1-2 | NA | TRBV6-1 | NA | CASSPPEGYGYTF | TGTGCCAGCAGCCCTCCGGAAGGCTATGGCTACACCTTC
TRBJ2-1 | NA | TRBV2 | TRBD1 | CAGGQYNEQFF | TGTGCCGGGGGACAGTACAATGAGCAGTTCTTC
TRBJ1-1 | few | TRBV6-5 | NA | CASSYFAGSEAFF | TGTGCCAGCAGTTACTTCGCCGGATCCGAAGCTTTCTTT
TRBJ2-7 | NA | TRBV11-2 | NA | CASSLGTLYEQYF | TGTGCCAGCAGCTTAGGGACTTTATACGAGCAGTACTTC
TRBJ2-1 | few | TRBV11-2 | TRBD2 | CASSFTTSGHNEQFF | TGTGCCAGCAGCTTTACGACTAGCGGACACAATGAGCAGTTCTTC
TRBJ1-4 | many | TRBV30 | NA | CAWSVGMGTNEKLFF | TGTGCCTGGAGTGTAGGAATGGGAACTAATGAAAAACTGTTTTTT
TRBJ2-6 | few | TRBV10-3 | NA | CAISEATGKSSGANVLTF | TGTGCCATCAGTGAGGCGACGGGAAAGAGCTCTGGGGCCAACGTCCTGACTTTC
TRBJ2-7 | NA | TRBV7-9 | NA | CASISVTDSFYEQYF | TGTGCCAGCATCTCAGTCACCGACAGTTTTTACGAGCAGTACTTC
TRBJ2-4 | NA | TRBV2 | TRBD2 | CASSPYLSGRLAKNIQYF | TGTGCCAGCAGTCCCTACCTTAGCGGGCGCTTAGCCAAAAACATTCAGTACTTC
TRBJ1-2 | many | TRBV14 | NA | CASSQVRGWNYGYTF | TGTGCCAGCAGCCAAGTGAGGGGCTGGAACTATGGCTACACCTTC
TRBJ1-3 | NA | TRBV28 | NA | CASSLLAAGNTIYF | TGTGCCAGCAGTTTACTGGCAGCAGGAAACACCATATATTTT
TRBJ1-4 | once | TRBV7-9 | NA | CASSPDRGTSATNEKLFF | TGTGCCAGCAGCCCAGATCGTGGGACTTCCGCAACTAATGAAAAACTGTTTTTT
TRBJ2-7 | few | TRBV27 | TRBD2 | CASTRGVSYEQYF | TGTGCCAGCACCCGGGGGGTCTCCTACGAGCAGTACTTC